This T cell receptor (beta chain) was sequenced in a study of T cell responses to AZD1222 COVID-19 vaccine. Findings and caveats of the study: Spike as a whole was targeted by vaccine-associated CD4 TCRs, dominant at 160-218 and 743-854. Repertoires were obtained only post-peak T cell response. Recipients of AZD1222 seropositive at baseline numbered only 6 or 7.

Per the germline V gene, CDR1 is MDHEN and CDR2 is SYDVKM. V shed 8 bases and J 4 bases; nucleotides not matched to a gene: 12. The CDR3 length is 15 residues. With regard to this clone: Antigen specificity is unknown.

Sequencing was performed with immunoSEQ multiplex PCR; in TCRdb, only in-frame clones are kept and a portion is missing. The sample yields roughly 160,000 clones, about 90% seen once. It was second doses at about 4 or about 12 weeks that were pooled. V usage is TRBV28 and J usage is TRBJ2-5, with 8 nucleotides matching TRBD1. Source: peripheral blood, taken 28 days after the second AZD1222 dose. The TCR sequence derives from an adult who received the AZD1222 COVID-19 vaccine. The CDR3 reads CASVSARGPRETQYF. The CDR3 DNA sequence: TGTGCCAGCGTCTCCGCCAGGGGGCCGAGAGAGACCCAGTACTTC.